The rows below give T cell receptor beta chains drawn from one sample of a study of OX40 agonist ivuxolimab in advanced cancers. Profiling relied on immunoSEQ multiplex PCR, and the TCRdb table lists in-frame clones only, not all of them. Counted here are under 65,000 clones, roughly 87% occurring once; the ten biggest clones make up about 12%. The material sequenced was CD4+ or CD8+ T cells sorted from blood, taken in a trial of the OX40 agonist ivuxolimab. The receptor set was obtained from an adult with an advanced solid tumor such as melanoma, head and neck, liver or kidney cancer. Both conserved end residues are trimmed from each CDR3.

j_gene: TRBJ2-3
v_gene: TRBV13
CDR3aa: ASSLGTSGTDTQY

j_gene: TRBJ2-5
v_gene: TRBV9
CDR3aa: ASSSLDGKGQGARGQETQY

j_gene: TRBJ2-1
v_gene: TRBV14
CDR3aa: ASSPPAPLNNEQF

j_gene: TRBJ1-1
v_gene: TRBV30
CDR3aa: AQALNTEAF

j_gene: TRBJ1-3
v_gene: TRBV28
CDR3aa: ASSLEAGGLGNTIY

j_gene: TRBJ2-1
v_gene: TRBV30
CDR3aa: AWTGTRGSYNEQF

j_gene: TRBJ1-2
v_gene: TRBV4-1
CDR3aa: ASSQARTTNYGYT

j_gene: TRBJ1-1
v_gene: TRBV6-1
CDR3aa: ASSEAGIRRVTEAF

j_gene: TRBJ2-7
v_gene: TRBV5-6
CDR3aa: ASSYGPYEQY

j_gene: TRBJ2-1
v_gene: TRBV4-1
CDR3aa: ASEGASYNEQF

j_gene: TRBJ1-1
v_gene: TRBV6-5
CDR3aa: ASSRTIGGNTEAF

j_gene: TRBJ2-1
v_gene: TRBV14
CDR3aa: ASSWSSYNEQF

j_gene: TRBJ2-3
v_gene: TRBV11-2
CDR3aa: ASSLVVRADTQY

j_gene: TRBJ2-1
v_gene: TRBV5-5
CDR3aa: ASSLSKRDEQF

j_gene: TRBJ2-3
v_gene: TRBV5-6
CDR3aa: ASSPLAGATDTQY

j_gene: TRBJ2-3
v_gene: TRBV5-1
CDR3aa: ASSLLTGDTQY

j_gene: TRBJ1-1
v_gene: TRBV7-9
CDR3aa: ASSSEAWQLTSNTEAF

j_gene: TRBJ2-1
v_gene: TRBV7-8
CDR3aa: ASSRRKGSSGSGNGNEQF

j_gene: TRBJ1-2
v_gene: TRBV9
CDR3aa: ASSVGPGGNYGYT

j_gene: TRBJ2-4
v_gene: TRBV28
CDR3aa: ASSSPGLVGNIQY

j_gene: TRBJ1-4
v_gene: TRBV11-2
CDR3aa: ASSTSGQGLEKLF

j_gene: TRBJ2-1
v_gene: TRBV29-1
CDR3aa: SGGQHNEQF

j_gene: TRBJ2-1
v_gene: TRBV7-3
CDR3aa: ASSTPDRGGNEQF

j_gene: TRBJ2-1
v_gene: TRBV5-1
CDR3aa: ASSFAGLANNEQF

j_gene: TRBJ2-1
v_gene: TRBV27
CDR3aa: ASSSRGPITYNEQF

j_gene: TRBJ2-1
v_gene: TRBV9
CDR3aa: ASSVDEAVSYNEQF

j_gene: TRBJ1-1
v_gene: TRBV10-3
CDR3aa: AISESSRGTNTEAF

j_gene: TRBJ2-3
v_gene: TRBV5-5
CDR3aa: ASSWATGTGDTQY

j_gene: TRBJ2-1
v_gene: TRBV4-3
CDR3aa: ASSQDWDSSYNEQF

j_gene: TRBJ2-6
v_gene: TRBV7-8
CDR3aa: ASSQTRVTGANVLT

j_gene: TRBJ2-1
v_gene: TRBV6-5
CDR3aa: ASSWGSYNEQF

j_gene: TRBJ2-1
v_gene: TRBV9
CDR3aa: ASGDYNEQF

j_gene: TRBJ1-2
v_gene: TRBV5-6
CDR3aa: ASSTSGGYYGYT

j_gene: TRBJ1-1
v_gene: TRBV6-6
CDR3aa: ASSYAPGGTNTEAF

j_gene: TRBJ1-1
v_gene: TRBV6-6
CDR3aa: ASSYSYSYTEAF

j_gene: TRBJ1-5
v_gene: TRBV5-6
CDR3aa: ASSSTQDSYQPQH

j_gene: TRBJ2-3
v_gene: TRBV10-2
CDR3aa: ASSGSPGQGVADTQY

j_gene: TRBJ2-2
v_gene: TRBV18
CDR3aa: ASSPPGGDRTGELF

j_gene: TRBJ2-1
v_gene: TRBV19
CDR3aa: ASSIIAGESYNEQF

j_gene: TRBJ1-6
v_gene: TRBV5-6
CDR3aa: ASSVGTDYSPLH

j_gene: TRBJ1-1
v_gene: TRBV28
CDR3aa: ASSHLLTNTEAF

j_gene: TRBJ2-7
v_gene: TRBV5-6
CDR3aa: ASTLGSGSNEQY

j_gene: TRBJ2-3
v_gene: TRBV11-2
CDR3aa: ASSFLSSDTQY

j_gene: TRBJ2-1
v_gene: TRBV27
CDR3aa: ASSLWVGLSGRDEQF

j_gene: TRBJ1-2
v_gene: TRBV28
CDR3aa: ASSLSGPGAYGYT

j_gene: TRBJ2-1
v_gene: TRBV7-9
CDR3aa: ASSQLLAGPYNEQF

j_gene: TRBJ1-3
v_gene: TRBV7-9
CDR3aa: ASSTGTPLSGNTIY

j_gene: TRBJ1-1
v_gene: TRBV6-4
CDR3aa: ASSVAPGVGAEAF

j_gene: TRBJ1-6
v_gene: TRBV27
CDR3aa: ASGGYNSPLH

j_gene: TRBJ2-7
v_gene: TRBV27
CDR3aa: ASSHSPYEQY

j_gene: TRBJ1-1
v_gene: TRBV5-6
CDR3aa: ASSQLTGRTEAF

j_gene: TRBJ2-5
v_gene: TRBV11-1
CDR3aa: ASRGLETQY

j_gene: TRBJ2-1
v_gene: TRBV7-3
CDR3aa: ASSLTPLDNEQF

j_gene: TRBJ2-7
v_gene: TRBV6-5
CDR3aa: ASSHPGGSYEQY

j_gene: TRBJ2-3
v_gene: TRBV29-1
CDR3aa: SAGPRLLDTQY

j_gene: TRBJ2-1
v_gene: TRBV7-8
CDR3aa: ASSSGQSQEQF

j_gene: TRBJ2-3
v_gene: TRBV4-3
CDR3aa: ASKGNLASSTDTQY

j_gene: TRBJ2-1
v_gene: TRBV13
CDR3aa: ASSRQGNNEQF

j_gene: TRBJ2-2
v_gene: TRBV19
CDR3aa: ASSIGANGELF